The rows below give T cell receptor beta chains drawn from one sample of a study of identical twins. MiXCR, applied by TCRdb to the 5' RACE reads, yields one record per CDR3 protein. The sample carries fewer than 250,000 distinct CDR3 sequences, 6% to 8% recorded once. The same data also went into a second study, on yellow fever vaccine responses in identical twins.

The sequenced sample was CD8+ T cells sorted from blood. The receptors stem from a woman aged 18-30 years in good health. Both conserved end residues are part of each CDR3. Clone size, where shown, is once, few, many, or a class for clones that have expanded.

>TRBV20-1|TRBJ2-7|few|11
CSAWRDSEQYF
>TRBV6-5|TRBJ2-2|many|14
CASSYSTGSGELFF
>TRBV11-2|TRBJ1-2|few|13
CASSWGPAYGYTF
>TRBV20-1|TRBJ2-1|many|17
CSARVETGEGAYNEQFF
>TRBV4-2|TRBJ2-1|few|16
CASSTTRGVAYNEQFF
>TRBV21-1|TRBJ1-5|NA|16
CASSHTSGRGNQPQHF
>TRBV7-8|TRBJ2-3|few|14
CASSRRARQDTQYF
>TRBV7-8|TRBJ2-1|NA|13
CASSRDDYNEQFF
>TRBV28|TRBJ2-3|many|14
CAGKTSGSTDTQYF
>TRBV4-1|TRBJ2-5|NA|16
CASSQPILGRRETQYF
>TRBV4-1|TRBJ2-1|many|12
CASSPYGDEQFF
>TRBV4-1|TRBJ2-1|NA|19
CASSQAGTGGSRDSNEQFF
>TRBV4-2|TRBJ2-3|NA|18
CASSQAASGGAHPDTQYF
>TRBV3-1|TRBJ2-1|many|20
CASSPTQELALSFVNNEQFF
>TRBV13|TRBJ2-3|many|22
CASQPPARRGDKKFINTDTQYF
>TRBV4-1|TRBJ2-7|many|15
CASSQTSQSSYEQYF
>TRBV12-3/TRBV12-4|TRBJ1-1|many|13
CASSWDRETEAFF
>TRBV5-6|TRBJ2-1|NA|17
CASSLELAGGPYNEQFF